This T cell receptor beta chain was documented in a study of T-cell reconstitution after alpha-beta-depleted transplantation in children. Notes on the study in general: T-cell counts and diversity were attributed mostly to newly produced T cells one year after transplant. Two months or so post-transplant, alpha-beta T cells reportedly derived from several hundred expanded graft clones. The high TCRbeta diversity at day 60 in some patients came from surviving recipient T cells and thymic progenitors.

In this sample, this clonotype turned up many times. Its antigen is currently unknown. Unique molecular identifiers were incorporated into the prepared TCRbeta library. Each CDR3 protein is one row after TCRdb ran MiXCR on the PCR reads. In the table there are 480,000 or so distinct CDR3 sequences, roughly a tenth of which are singletons. Per the germline V gene, CDR1 is SGHVS and CDR2 is FQNEAQ. V shed 5 bases and J shed 2 bases, with 13 bases lying between them. CDR3 length equals 14 residues. V usage is TRBV7-8 and J usage is TRBJ2-7; the D is unclear. Source: PBMCs, taken before TCRalphabeta/CD19-depleted stem cell transplant. The receptor was derived from a child aged 2 to 15 with inherited bone marrow failure, due to receive a stem cell transplant. For the CDR3, the DNA is TGTGCCAGCAGCCCCTCGGTCCTAACCTACGAGCAGTACTTC. It encodes CASSPSVLTYEQYF.